The clone carrying this T cell receptor (beta chain) was detected a few times. Its antigen is unknown. This specimen belongs to a study of blood T cells in healthy people across ages. General study points: Both higher diversity and more naive CD4+ cells marked long-lived donors when set against aged donors. Possibly, changes in expanded clonotypes were confounded because donor CMV status was unknown.

The authors ran a second PCR of 7 to 11 cycles using a sample-barcoded 5' primer and a J-beta primer mix. TCRdb re-called the 5' RACE reads with MiXCR, one entry per CDR3 protein. This table has approximately 320,000 distinct CDR3 sequences, around 27% appearing once. Each individual donor underwent a draw of approximately 9.8 milliliters of peripheral blood. Isolation recovered at least 6.5 million PBMCs from every sample. The clonotype comes from a woman in her 70s in good health. The sequencing input was blood.

This CDR3 is CASARTGETQYF. The CDR3 nucleotides read TGTGCCAGTGCCCGAACGGGAGAGACCCAGTACTTC. V is TRBV3-1 and J is TRBJ2-5, with D unclear. Germline V lookup: CDR1 LGHDT, CDR2 YNNKEL (reference sequence). The CDR3 spans 12 residues. The V end was cut by 9 bases, the J end by 4 bases, with 12 bases between.